The clone carrying this T cell receptor (beta chain) was detected a few times. Its target is unknown. CD4+ T cells specific for antigen were expanded with viral peptide pools by the ViraFEST assay before sequencing. Having been cultured for less than 13 days, the cells underwent CD4+ T cell isolation. Either the BNT162b2 or mRNA-1273 vaccine was given to participants in two doses. Roughly 1.8 million PBMC per well received 9 to 10 IU/ml IL-2 and around 11 ug/ml peptides in culture. The sample belongs to a study of vaccination effects on CD4 cells after COVID-19. Produced via immunoSEQ multiplex PCR; TCRdb's table is partial and in-frame only. There are 25,000 to 30,000 clones in the sample; roughly 77% occur only once, and roughly 14% lies in the top ten. Trimming pared 4 bases from V and 0 bases from J, leaving 9 bases between. CDR1 and CDR2 from the germline V gene are ENHRY and SYGVKD. The CDR3 is 14 amino acids.

This sequence joins TRBV10-3 and TRBJ1-1, with D possibly TRBD1 on 5 matching bases. This clonotype was sampled from a human donor who received a COVID-19 vaccine. The sample here was CD4+ T cells from PBMCs cultured with HCoV-229E spike peptides, taken after COVID-19 vaccination. The DNA of the CDR3 is TGTGCCATCAGTGCTGGGGACTTGAACACTGAAGCTTTCTTT. It encodes CAISAGDLNTEAFF.